These T cell receptor beta chains were read from a single sample in a study of blood T cell repertoires in COVID-19. TCRdb keeps only in-frame clones here, not all; method: immunoSEQ multiplex PCR. In the table there are about 130,000 clones, about 76% of which are singletons. Sequenced input: peripheral blood. The receptors here all came from a woman in her seventies with COVID-19, enrolled during active disease. CDR3s include the opening cysteine and the closing phenylalanine or tryptophan. The order of the fields is clone size, D gene, J gene, V gene, CDR3 DNA, CDR3 protein. D genes are given only for firm matches. Clone size appears in some rows only: once, few, many, or a class for an expanded clone.

- - TRBJ1-4 TRBV30 TGTGCCTCTCGGGAGTGGGAAAAACTGTTTTTT CASREWEKLFF
- - TRBJ1-2 TRBV5-1 TGCGCCAGCAGCTCCCAGGGGAGAGGCTACACCTTC CASSSQGRGYTF
- - TRBJ2-5 TRBV9 TGTGCCAGCAGCGTAGACGGGGACCAAGAGACCCAGTACTTC CASSVDGDQETQYF
- TRBD1 TRBJ1-1 TRBV7-3 TGTGCCAGCAGCCTCACAGGGGCAATGAACACTGAAGCTTTCTTT CASSLTGAMNTEAFF
few TRBD1 TRBJ1-5 TRBV19 TGTGCCAGTAGTAAGGGGGCAGGGGGCAATCAGCCCCAGCATTTT CASSKGAGGNQPQHF
once - TRBJ1-1 TRBV15 TGTGCCACCAGCATGAATAGGGGCATAAACACTGAAGCTTTCTTT CATSMNRGINTEAFF
- TRBD1 TRBJ1-1 TRBV3-1/TRBV3-2 TGTGCCAGCAGGCGGGGACAGGGGAACACTGAAGCTTTCTTT CASRRGQGNTEAFF
- TRBD2 TRBJ2-1 TRBV6-5 TGTGCCAGCCTTAGGGATAGCGGGGTCGAAAATGAGCAGTTCTTC CASLRDSGVENEQFF
- TRBD2 TRBJ2-7 TRBV6-1 TGTGCCAGCAGTGACGGACTAGCGGGGGAAGTGCGCGCCTACGAGCAGTACTTC CASSDGLAGEVRAYEQYF
- - TRBJ2-3 TRBV5-1 TGCGCCAGCAGCTTGCAGGACATCGGCACAGATACGCAGTATTTT CASSLQDIGTDTQYF
- - TRBJ2-3 TRBV27 TGTGCCAGCTCCAAAGCCACAGATACGCAGTATTTT CASSKATDTQYF
- - TRBJ2-5 TRBV25-1 TGTGCCAGCAGTGCCCCTGGGGCTATAGAGACCCAGTACTTC CASSAPGAIETQYF
- - TRBJ2-7 TRBV7-7 TGTGCTAGCAGCTTAGCAACGGGGGACCACTACGAGCAGTACTTC CASSLATGDHYEQYF
- - TRBJ1-6 TRBV4-1 TGCGCCAGCAGCCAAGGGCATACCAGTTATTCACCCCTCCACTTT CASSQGHTSYSPLHF
- TRBD2 TRBJ2-1 TRBV3-1/TRBV3-2 TGTGCCAGCAGCCAGGGGGGGATATACAATGAGCAGTTCTTC CASSQGGIYNEQFF
- - TRBJ1-5 TRBV30 TGTGCCCGGAGTGTACTGGGGCAAAGCAATCAGCCCCAGCATTTT CARSVLGQSNQPQHF
once TRBD2 TRBJ2-1 TRBV7-2 TGTGCCAGCAGCCCGTCGACTAGCGGGGGAGACGGTCGGGTCTTC CASSPSTSGGDGRVF
- TRBD2 TRBJ2-1 TRBV9 TGTGCCAGCAGCGTAGGAGGGACTAGCGGTAGGGATGAGCAGTTCTTC CASSVGGTSGRDEQFF
- TRBD1 TRBJ1-5 TRBV27 TGTGCCAGCAGGGATCGACAGGGATCTCAGCCCCAGCATTTT CASRDRQGSQPQHF
- - TRBJ1-4 TRBV6-5 TGTGCCAGCAGGCGAGGAACTAATGAAAAACTGTTTTTT CASRRGTNEKLFF
- - TRBJ1-1 TRBV4-1 TGCGCCAGCAGACGAGACACTGAAGCTTTCTTT CASRRDTEAFF
- TRBD2 TRBJ2-3 TRBV7-6 TGTGCCAGCAGCTTATTGGTGACTAGCGGGGGCACAGATACGCAGTATTTT CASSLLVTSGGTDTQYF
- TRBD1 TRBJ2-7 TRBV6-5 TGTGCCAGCAGACCGGGACAGAAGCAGTACTTC CASRPGQKQYF
- TRBD1 TRBJ1-5 TRBV7-9 TGTGCCAGCAGCCCAGGGGGGCAGGGTGGTCAGCCCCAGCATTTT CASSPGGQGGQPQHF
- TRBD1 TRBJ1-5 TRBV6-5 TGTGCCAGCGCCGGGACAGACGATCAGCCCCAGCATTTT CASAGTDDQPQHF
- - TRBJ1-6 TRBV19 TGTGCCAGTAGCCAACAAGGCGGTGGAAATAATTCACCCCTCCACTTT CASSQQGGGNNSPLHF
few - TRBJ1-6 TRBV5-1 TGCGCCAGCAGCCCGGACAGCAGTACCTATAATTCACCCCTCCACTTT CASSPDSSTYNSPLHF
- - TRBJ2-7 TRBV28 TGTGCCAGCAGGTCGACAGGTGCGGGGGACGAGCAGTACTTC CASRSTGAGDEQYF
- TRBD1 TRBJ1-6 TRBV11-1 TGTGCCAGCAGCCAGACAGGGAATTCACCCCTCCACTTT CASSQTGNSPLHF
- - TRBJ1-3 TRBV4-3 TGCGCCAGCAGCCAGGATACGGGACACCTCTCTGGAAACACCATATATTTT CASSQDTGHLSGNTIYF
- TRBD1 TRBJ1-4 TRBV11-2 TGTGCCAGCAGCGCTGGACAGGGAAGGGATGAAAAACTGTTTTTT CASSAGQGRDEKLFF
- TRBD1 TRBJ2-7 TRBV6-5 TGTGCCAGCGGGACCGGGACAGGGCCCTACGAGCAGTACTTC CASGTGTGPYEQYF
- - TRBJ2-2 TRBV2 TGTGCCAGCAGTGAAGCGAAAGCACAGGTAGACACCGGGGAGCTGTTTTTT CASSEAKAQVDTGELFF
- - TRBJ2-2 TRBV6-5 TGTGCCAGCAGGCCCAGGGACGGGGGAACCGGGGAGCTGTTTTTT CASRPRDGGTGELFF
- - TRBJ1-1 TRBV28 TGTGCCAGCAGTTTATTCTTCAAGATGGGAGGGGGAGGCACTGAAGCTTTCTTT CASSLFFKMGGGGTEAFF
once TRBD2 TRBJ2-1 TRBV7-3 TGTGCCAGCAGCCTAACAACTAGCGGGGGGGCCGCTGAGCAGTTCTTC CASSLTTSGGAAEQFF
- TRBD1 TRBJ2-7 TRBV6-2/TRBV6-3 TGTGCCAGCAGTTACGGAGCCGGGACAGGCTACGAGCAGTACTTC CASSYGAGTGYEQYF
- - TRBJ2-1 TRBV5-4 TGTGCCACCCGACCCAGGGGCAATGAGCAGTTCTTC CATRPRGNEQFF
- - TRBJ2-3 TRBV7-9 TGTGCCAGCAGCTTTTCGGGGACAGATACGCAGTATTTT CASSFSGTDTQYF
- - TRBJ2-7 TRBV4-3 TGCGCCAGCAGCCAAGTGCTGGGGGGGGCCGACGAGCAGTACTTC CASSQVLGGADEQYF